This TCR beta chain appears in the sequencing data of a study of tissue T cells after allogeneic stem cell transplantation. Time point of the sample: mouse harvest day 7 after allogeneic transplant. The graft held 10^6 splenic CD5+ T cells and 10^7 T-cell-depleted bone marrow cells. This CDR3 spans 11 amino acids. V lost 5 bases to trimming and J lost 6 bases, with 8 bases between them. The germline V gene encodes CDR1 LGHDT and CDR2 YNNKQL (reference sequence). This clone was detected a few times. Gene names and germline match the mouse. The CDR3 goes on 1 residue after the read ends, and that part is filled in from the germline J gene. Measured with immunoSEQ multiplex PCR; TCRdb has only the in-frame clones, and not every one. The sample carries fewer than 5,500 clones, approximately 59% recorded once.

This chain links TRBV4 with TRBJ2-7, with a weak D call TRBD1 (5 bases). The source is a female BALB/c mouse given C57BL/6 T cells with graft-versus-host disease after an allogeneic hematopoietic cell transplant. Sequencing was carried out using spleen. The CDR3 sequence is CASSIRVEQYF. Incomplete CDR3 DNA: TGTGCCAGCAGCATCAGGGTTGAACAGTAC.